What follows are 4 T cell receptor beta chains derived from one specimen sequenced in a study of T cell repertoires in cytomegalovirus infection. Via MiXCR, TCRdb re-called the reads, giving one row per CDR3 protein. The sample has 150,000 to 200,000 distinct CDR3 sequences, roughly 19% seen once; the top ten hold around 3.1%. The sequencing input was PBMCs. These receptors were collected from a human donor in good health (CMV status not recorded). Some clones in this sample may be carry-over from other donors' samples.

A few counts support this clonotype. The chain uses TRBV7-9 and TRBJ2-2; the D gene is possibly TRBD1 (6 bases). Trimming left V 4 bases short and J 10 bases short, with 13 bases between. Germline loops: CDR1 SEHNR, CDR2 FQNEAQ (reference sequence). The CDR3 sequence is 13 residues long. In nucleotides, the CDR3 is TGTGCCAGCAGCTATGGGACACCGCCGGAGCTGTTTTTT. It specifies CASSYGTPPELFF.

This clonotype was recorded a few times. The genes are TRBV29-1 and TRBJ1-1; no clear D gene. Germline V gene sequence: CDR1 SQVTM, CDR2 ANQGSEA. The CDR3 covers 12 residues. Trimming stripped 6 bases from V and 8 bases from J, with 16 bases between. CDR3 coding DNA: TGCAGCGTCCGGCTCGGGCAGGAAGAAGCTTTCTTT. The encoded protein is CSVRLGQEEAFF.

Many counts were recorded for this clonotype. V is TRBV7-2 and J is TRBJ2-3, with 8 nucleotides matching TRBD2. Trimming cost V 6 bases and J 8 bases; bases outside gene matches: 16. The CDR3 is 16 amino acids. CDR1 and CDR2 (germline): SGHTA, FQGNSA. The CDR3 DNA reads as TGTGCCAGCAGACAACTAGCGGCAGGGGTGATTGGTACGCAGTATTTT. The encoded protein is CASRQLAAGVIGTQYF.

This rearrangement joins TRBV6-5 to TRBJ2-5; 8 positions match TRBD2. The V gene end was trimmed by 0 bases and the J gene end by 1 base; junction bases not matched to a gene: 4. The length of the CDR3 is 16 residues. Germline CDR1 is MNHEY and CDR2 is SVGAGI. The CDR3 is CASSYSTSGGQETQYF. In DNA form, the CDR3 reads TGTGCCAGCAGTTACTCTACCAGCGGGGGCCAAGAGACCCAGTACTTC.